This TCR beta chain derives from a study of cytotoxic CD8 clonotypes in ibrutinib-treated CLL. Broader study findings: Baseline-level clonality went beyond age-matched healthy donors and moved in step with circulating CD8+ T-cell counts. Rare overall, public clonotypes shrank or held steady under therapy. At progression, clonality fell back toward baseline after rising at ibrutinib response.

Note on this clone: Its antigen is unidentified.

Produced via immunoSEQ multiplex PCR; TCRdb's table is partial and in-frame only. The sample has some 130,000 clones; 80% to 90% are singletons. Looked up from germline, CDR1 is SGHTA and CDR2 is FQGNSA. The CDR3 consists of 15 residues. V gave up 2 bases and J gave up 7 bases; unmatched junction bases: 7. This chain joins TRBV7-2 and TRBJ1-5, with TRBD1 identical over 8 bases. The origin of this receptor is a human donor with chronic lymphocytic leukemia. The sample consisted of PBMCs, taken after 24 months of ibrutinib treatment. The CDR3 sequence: CASSLIQGAGQPQHF. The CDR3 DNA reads TGTGCCAGCAGCTTAATCCAGGGGGCCGGGCAGCCCCAGCATTTT.